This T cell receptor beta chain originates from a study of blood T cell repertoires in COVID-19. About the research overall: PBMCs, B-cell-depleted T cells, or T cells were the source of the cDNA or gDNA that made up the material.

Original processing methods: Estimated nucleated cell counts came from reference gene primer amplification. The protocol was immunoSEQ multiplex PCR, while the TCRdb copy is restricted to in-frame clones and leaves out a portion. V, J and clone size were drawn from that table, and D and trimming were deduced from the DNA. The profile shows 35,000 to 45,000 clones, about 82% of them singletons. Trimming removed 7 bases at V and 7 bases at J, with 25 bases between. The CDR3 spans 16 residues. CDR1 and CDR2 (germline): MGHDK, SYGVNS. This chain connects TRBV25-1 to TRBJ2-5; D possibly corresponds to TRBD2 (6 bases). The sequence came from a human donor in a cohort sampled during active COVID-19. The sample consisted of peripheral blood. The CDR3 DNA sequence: TGTGCCAGCATACCCCATGGTGCGGGGCCCGCAGGGACCCAGTACTTC. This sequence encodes CASIPHGAGPAGTQYF.